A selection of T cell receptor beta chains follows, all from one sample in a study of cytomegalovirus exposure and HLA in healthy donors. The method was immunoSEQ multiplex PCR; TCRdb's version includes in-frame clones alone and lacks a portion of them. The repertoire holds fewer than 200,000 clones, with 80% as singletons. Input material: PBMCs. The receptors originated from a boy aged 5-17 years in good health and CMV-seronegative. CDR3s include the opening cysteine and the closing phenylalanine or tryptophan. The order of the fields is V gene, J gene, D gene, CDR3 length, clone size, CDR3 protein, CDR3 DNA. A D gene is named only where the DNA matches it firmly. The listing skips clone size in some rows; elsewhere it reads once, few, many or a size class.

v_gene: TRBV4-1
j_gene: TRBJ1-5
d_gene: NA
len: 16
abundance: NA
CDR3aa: CASSQAPPPGFQPQHF
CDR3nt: TGCGCCAGCAGCCAAGCCCCCCCGCCGGGTTTTCAGCCCCAGCATTTT

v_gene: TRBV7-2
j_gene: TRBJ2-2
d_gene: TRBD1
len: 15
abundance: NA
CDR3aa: CASSTQGPVTGELFF
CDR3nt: TGTGCCAGCAGCACACAGGGGCCGGTAACCGGGGAGCTGTTTTTT

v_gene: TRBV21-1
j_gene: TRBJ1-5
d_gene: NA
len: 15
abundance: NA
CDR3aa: CASTPPRIGNQPQHF
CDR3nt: TGTGCCAGCACCCCCCCCAGGATAGGCAATCAGCCCCAGCATTTT

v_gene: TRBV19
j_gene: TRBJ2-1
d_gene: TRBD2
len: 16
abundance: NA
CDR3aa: CASSLTGTSGSNEQFF
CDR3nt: TGTGCCAGTAGTTTAACCGGGACTAGCGGGTCCAATGAGCAGTTCTTC

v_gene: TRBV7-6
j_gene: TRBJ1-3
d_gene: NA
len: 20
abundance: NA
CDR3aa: CASSFQGSNPYPSAGNTIYF
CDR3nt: TGTGCCAGCAGCTTTCAGGGATCAAATCCCTATCCTTCGGCGGGAAACACCATATATTTT

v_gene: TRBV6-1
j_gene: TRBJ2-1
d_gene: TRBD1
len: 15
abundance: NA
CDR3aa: CASSVGTGPYNEQFF
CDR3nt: TGTGCCAGCAGTGTCGGGACAGGGCCCTACAATGAGCAGTTCTTC

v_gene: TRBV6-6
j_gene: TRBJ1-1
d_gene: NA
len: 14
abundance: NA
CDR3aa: CASSYRKGDTEAFF
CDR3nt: TGTGCCAGCAGTTACAGGAAGGGAGACACTGAAGCTTTCTTT

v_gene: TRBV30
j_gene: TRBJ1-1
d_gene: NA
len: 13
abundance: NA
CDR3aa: CAWSVRGNTEAFF
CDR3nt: TGTGCCTGGAGTGTAAGGGGGAACACTGAAGCTTTCTTT

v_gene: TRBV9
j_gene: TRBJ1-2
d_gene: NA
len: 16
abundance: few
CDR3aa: CASSRRISAIAGGYTF
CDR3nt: TGTGCCAGCAGCCGGAGGATCAGTGCAATCGCTGGGGGCTACACCTTC

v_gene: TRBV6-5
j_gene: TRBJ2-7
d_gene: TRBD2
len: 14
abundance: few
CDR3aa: CASRLAGISYEQYF
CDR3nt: TGTGCCAGCAGGTTAGCGGGGATCTCCTACGAGCAGTACTTC

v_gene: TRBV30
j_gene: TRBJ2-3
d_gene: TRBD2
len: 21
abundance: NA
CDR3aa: CAWSVPWASGSKGSSTDTQYF
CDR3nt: TGTGCCTGGAGTGTACCGTGGGCTAGCGGTTCTAAGGGTTCCAGCACAGATACGCAGTATTTT

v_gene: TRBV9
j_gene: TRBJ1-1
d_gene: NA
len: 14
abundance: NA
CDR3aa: CASSAARGTTEAFF
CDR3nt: TGTGCCAGCAGCGCAGCGAGGGGGACCACTGAAGCTTTCTTT

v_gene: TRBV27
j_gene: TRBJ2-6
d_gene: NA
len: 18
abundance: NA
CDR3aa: CASSLTRIGGSGANVLTF
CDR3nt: TGTGCCAGCAGCCTTACAAGAATCGGGGGCTCTGGGGCCAACGTCCTGACTTTC

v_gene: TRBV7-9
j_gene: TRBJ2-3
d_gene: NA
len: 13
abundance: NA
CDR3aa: CASRSGQPDTQYF
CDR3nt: TGTGCCAGCAGAAGCGGACAGCCCGATACGCAGTATTTT

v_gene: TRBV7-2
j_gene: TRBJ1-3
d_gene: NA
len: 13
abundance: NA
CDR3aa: CASSPREENTIYF
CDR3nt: TGTGCCAGCAGCCCCCGGGAAGAAAACACCATATATTTT

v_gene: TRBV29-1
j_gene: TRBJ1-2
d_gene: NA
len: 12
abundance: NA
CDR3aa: CSVDDGGDGYTF
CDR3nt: TGCAGCGTGGATGACGGGGGGGATGGCTACACCTTC

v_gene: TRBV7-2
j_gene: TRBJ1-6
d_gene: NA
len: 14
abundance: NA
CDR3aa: CVSSPGGLVRALHF
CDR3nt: TGTGTCAGCAGCCCGGGGGGCCTGGTAAGGGCCCTCCACTTT

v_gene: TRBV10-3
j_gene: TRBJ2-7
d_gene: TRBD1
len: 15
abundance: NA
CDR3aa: CAISMTRDRSYEQYF
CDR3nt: TGTGCCATCAGTATGACCCGGGACAGATCCTACGAGCAGTACTTC

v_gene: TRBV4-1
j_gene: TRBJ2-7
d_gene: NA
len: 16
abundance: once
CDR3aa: CASSPTRGLDDHEQYF
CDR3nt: TGCGCCAGCAGCCCAACCCGGGGTCTCGACGACCACGAGCAGTACTTC

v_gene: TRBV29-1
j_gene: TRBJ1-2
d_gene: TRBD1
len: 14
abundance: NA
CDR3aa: CSVEEGYRGYGYTF
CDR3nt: TGCAGCGTTGAAGAAGGTTACAGGGGTTATGGCTACACCTTC

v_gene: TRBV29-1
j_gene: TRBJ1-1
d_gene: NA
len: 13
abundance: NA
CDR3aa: CSVHRLMDTEAFF
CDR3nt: TGCAGCGTTCACAGGTTGATGGACACTGAAGCTTTCTTT

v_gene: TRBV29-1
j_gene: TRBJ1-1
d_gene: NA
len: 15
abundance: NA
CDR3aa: CSVEDRGKRDTEAFF
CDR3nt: TGCAGCGTTGAAGATCGGGGGAAGAGAGACACTGAAGCTTTCTTT

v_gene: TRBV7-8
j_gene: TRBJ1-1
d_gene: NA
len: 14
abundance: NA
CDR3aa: CASSLGRVNTEAFF
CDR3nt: TGTGCCAGCAGCTTAGGCAGGGTGAACACTGAAGCTTTCTTT

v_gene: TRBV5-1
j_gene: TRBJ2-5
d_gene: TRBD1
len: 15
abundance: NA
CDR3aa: CASSSGQGQGETQYF
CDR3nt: TGCGCCAGCAGCTCAGGACAGGGGCAGGGAGAGACCCAGTACTTC

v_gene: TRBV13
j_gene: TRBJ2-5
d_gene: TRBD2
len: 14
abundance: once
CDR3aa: CASSLVGGGETQYF
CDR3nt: TGTGCCAGCAGCTTAGTGGGGGGAGGGGAGACCCAGTACTTC